The rows below give T cell receptor beta chains drawn from one sample of a study of post-analysis software for immune sequencing data. Each CDR3 protein is one row after TCRdb ran MiXCR on the PCR reads. Among a few hundred thousand distinct CDR3 sequences listed, 35% to 40% were seen once. Sequenced material: blood. These receptors were obtained from a girl aged 5-17 years with multiple sclerosis. CDR3s include the opening cysteine and the closing phenylalanine or tryptophan. A D gene is named only where the DNA matches it firmly. A clone size is listed for some rows: how often the clone was seen (once, few, many), or a class if it is expanded.

clone_size j_call d_call v_call cdr3_nt cdr3_aa
many TRBJ2-1 . TRBV20-1 TGCAGTGCTAGAGGGGGGGCTAGCTCCTACAATGAGCAGTTCTTC CSARGGASSYNEQFF
. TRBJ2-1 . TRBV10-3 TGTGCCATCAGTGAGTCGACGGGGAATGAGCAGTTCTTC CAISESTGNEQFF
few TRBJ2-3 TRBD2 TRBV7-2 TGTGCCAGCAGCCGACTAGCGGGAGGGTTAGATACGCAGTATTTT CASSRLAGGLDTQYF
many TRBJ1-2 TRBD1 TRBV29-1 TGCAGCGTTGAAGATCAGGGGGGTGGCTACACCTTC CSVEDQGGGYTF
. TRBJ2-7 TRBD1 TRBV7-9 TGTGCCAGCAGCCACCGGGACAGGGATCCCTACGAGCAGTACTTC CASSHRDRDPYEQYF
few TRBJ1-6 . TRBV6-6 TGTGCCAGCAGGTCCGAGAGAGGGACGGATTCACCCCTCCACTTT CASRSERGTDSPLHF
. TRBJ1-6 TRBD1 TRBV28 TGTGCCAGCTGGACGGGACAGGCTAATTCACCCCTCCACTTT CASWTGQANSPLHF
. TRBJ2-1 . TRBV7-8 TGTGCCAGCAGCTTATGGGGTATCAATGAGCAGTTCTTC CASSLWGINEQFF
. TRBJ1-6 . TRBV9 TGTGCCAGCAGCGTAGGAAGGGGTTCACCCCTCCACTTT CASSVGRGSPLHF
. TRBJ1-1 . TRBV7-2 TGTGCCAGCAGCTTGTTAACAGTCGGGAACACTGAAGCTTTCTTT CASSLLTVGNTEAFF
. TRBJ2-1 . TRBV11-2 TGTGCCAGCAGCTTAGCGGGAGTGGGCCCTCAGCAGTTCTTC CASSLAGVGPQQFF
once TRBJ2-3 TRBD1 TRBV7-9 TGTGTCAGCAGCAGCCCGACGAAGGACAGGTTCACAGATACGCAGTATTTT CVSSSPTKDRFTDTQYF
. TRBJ1-5 . TRBV20-1 TGCAGTGCTAGAGCCCCCCAAATGTATCAGCCCCAGCATTTT CSARAPQMYQPQHF
. TRBJ1-5 . TRBV20-1 TGCAGTGCTTTAGGTATTCTAAACAATCAGCCCCAGCATTTT CSALGILNNQPQHF
few TRBJ1-2 . TRBV28 TGTGCCAGCAGTTTGGGGGGGGCGGGAGGCTACACCTTC CASSLGGAGGYTF
. TRBJ2-2 . TRBV5-1 TGCGCCAGCAGCTTGGCCGGAAAAACCACCGGGGAGCTGTTTTTT CASSLAGKTTGELFF
. TRBJ2-7 . TRBV29-1 TGCAGCGTTGAAACTTTTTACGAGCAGTACTTC CSVETFYEQYF
few TRBJ2-7 TRBD1 TRBV19 TGTGCCAGTAGAGGCACCGGGACAGGAACCGGCCTCTACCACAATGAGCAGTACTTC CASRGTGTGTGLYHNEQYF
many TRBJ2-5 . TRBV10-2 TGCGCCAGCGGGAACGAGGCGACCCAGTACTTC CASGNEATQYF
many TRBJ1-2 TRBD1 TRBV6-6 TGTGCCAGCAGTCCGGGACAGTCCTATGGCTACACCTTC CASSPGQSYGYTF
. TRBJ2-1 TRBD2 TRBV7-6 TGTGCCAGCAGCTTAATTCCGGGCACTAGCGCCACCAATGAGCAGTTCTTC CASSLIPGTSATNEQFF
many TRBJ2-4 TRBD1 TRBV29-1 TGCAGCGTTGGACAGGGGGGGAACATTCAGTACTTC CSVGQGGNIQYF
. TRBJ2-1 . TRBV28 TGTGCCAGTAGACGTTATGCAGTCGGGGATGAGCAGTTCTTC CASRRYAVGDEQFF
many TRBJ2-1 TRBD2 TRBV5-1 TGCGCCAGCAGCTTAGAAGGGACTAGCGGGGTTTCTGAGCAGTTCTTC CASSLEGTSGVSEQFF
many TRBJ2-3 TRBD2 TRBV20-1 TGCAGTGCTTGGACTAGCGGGCGGACAGATACGCAGTATTTT CSAWTSGRTDTQYF
. TRBJ2-1 TRBD1 TRBV10-3 TGTGCCATCAGAGCCGGGACAGATTCTTCTAATGAGCAGTTCTTC CAIRAGTDSSNEQFF
many TRBJ2-1 . TRBV6-4 TGTGCCAGCAGCGAGATAGCGGACTCCTACAATGAGCAGTTCTTC CASSEIADSYNEQFF
many TRBJ2-1 TRBD2 TRBV2 TGTGCCAGCTCGACGGGGGAGGCTAGCGGGGAGGAGCAGTTCTTC CASSTGEASGEEQFF
few TRBJ1-2 TRBD1 TRBV9 TGTGCCAGCAGCGTAGGTGGGACAGGCAACTATGGCTACACCTTC CASSVGGTGNYGYTF
many TRBJ1-2 TRBD1 TRBV12-3/TRBV12-4 TGTGCCAGCCATACAGGGGGCCTCGTGGGAAACTATGGCTACACCTTC CASHTGGLVGNYGYTF
many TRBJ2-3 . TRBV5-5 TGTGCCAGCAGCATACTGTCCGGGGGAGATACGCAGTATTTT CASSILSGGDTQYF
few TRBJ2-3 TRBD1 TRBV10-3 TGTGCCATCAGAGAGCGACAGGGGGCAGATACGCAGTATTTT CAIRERQGADTQYF
. TRBJ2-3 TRBD2 TRBV7-2 TGTGCCAGCAGCTCTAGCGGTGTCGCAGATACGCAGTATTTT CASSSSGVADTQYF
many TRBJ2-1 TRBD2 TRBV24-1 TGTGCCACCAGTTGGACTAGCGGGGCAAATGAGCAGTTCTTC CATSWTSGANEQFF
many TRBJ2-1 . TRBV15 TGTGCCACCAGCAGAGATATCGGGACGCATGGCGATGAGCAGTTCTTC CATSRDIGTHGDEQFF
few TRBJ1-5 . TRBV28 TGTGCCAGCAGCCCGAGGGGGCAGCCCCAGCATTTT CASSPRGQPQHF
. TRBJ1-3 . TRBV16 TGTGCCAGCAGCCAACATACTCCTGGAAACACCATATATTTT CASSQHTPGNTIYF
many TRBJ1-4 . TRBV5-1 TGCGCCAGCAGTGCAACAGGGTTCCCAACTAATGAAAAACTGTTTTTT CASSATGFPTNEKLFF
. TRBJ1-1 . TRBV12-3/TRBV12-4 TGTGCCAGCAGTCCCAGGTCGGTTTTTGAAGCTTTCTTT CASSPRSVFEAFF
many TRBJ2-7 TRBD2 TRBV29-1 TGCAGCGTTGAAGATCTGACTAGCGGGATCCACGAGCAGTACTTC CSVEDLTSGIHEQYF
many TRBJ1-2 TRBD1 TRBV20-1 TGCAGTGCTGACCCCGGGACAGGCCTGGATGGCTACACCTTC CSADPGTGLDGYTF
. TRBJ2-7 TRBD2 TRBV4-3 TGCGCCAGCAGCCAAGTGTTCGCTAGCGGGTGGTACGAGCAGTACTTC CASSQVFASGWYEQYF
few TRBJ1-5 . TRBV28 TGTGCCAACAGTATCTCTTCGCCGGGATCGCAGCCCCAGCATTTT CANSISSPGSQPQHF
many TRBJ1-2 . TRBV25-1 TGTGCCAGCACAGGGGAACTCTATGGCTACACCTTC CASTGELYGYTF
. TRBJ2-7 . TRBV12-3/TRBV12-4 TGTGCCAGCAGTTTAGGCCTATCCTACGAGCAGTACTTC CASSLGLSYEQYF
many TRBJ2-1 . TRBV12-3/TRBV12-4 TGTGCCAGCAGGGGACGGGCTGAAGGAAATGAGCAGTTCTTC CASRGRAEGNEQFF
many TRBJ2-1 . TRBV7-3 TGTGCCAGCAGCTTAATCGGGAGAAGCTCCTACAATGAGCAGTTCTTC CASSLIGRSSYNEQFF
many TRBJ2-1 TRBD2 TRBV20-1 TGCAGTGCCCTAACGCCCGGGACTAGCGGGAGCAGTAATGAGCAGTTCTTC CSALTPGTSGSSNEQFF
once TRBJ2-5 TRBD2 TRBV20-1 TGCAGTGCTGAACCGGGACTAGCGGGTGAAGAGACCCAGTACTTC CSAEPGLAGEETQYF
. TRBJ2-4 . TRBV15 TGTGCCACCAGAGGGCGAAAGGAGGACATTCGGTACTTC CATRGRKEDIRYF
. TRBJ1-2 TRBD1 TRBV3-1 TGTGCCAGCGGCCCCGGAAGACAGGGAAAAGGCTACACCTTC CASGPGRQGKGYTF
many TRBJ1-2 TRBD1 TRBV7-2 TGTGCCAGCAGTTCGTCTCAGGGGGGCTATGGCTACACCTTC CASSSSQGGYGYTF
. TRBJ2-1 . TRBV18 TGTGCCAGCTCACCATCGGTTCACAATGAGCAGTTCTTC CASSPSVHNEQFF
. TRBJ1-5 . TRBV10-2 TGCGCCAGCAGTGAGTCTTATCAGCCCCAGCATTTT CASSESYQPQHF